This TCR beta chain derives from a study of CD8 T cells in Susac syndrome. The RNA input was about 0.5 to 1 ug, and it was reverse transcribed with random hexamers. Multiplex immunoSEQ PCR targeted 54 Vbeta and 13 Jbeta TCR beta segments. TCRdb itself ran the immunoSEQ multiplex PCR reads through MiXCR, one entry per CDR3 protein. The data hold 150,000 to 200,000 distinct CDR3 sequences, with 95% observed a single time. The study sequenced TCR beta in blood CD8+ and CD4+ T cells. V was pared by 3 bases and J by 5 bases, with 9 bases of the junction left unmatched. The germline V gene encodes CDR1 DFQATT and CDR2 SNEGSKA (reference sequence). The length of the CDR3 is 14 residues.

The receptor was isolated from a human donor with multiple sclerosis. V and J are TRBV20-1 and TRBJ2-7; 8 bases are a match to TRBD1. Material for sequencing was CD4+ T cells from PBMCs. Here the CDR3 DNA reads TGCAGTGCTAGCCACCGGGACAGGAGAGACGAGCAGTACTTC. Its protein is CSASHRDRRDEQYF.